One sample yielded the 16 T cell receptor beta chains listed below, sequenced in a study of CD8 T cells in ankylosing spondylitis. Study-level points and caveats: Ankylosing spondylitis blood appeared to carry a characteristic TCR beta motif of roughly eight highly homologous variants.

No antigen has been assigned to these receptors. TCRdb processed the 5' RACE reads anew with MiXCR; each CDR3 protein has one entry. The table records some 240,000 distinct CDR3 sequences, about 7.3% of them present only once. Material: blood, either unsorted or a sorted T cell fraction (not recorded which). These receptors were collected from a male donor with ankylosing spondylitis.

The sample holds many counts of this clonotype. Here the CDR3 reads CATVEAGRNGELFF. CDR3 coding DNA: TGTGCCACGGTAGAGGCCGGAAGGAACGGGGAGCTGTTTTTT. The rearrangement uses TRBV10-3 and TRBJ2-2, with D uncertain. Looked up from germline, CDR1 is ENHRY and CDR2 is SYGVKD. V lost 10 bases, J lost 7 bases, and 19 bases lay in between. The CDR3 contains 14 residues.

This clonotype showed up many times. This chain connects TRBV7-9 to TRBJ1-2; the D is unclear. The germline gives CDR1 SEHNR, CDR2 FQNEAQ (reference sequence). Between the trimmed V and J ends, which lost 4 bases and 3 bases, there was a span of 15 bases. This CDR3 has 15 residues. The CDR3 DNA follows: TGTGCCAGCAGCTCCCCTTTTGGGAGGGACTATGGCTACACCTTC. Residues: CASSSPFGRDYGYTF.

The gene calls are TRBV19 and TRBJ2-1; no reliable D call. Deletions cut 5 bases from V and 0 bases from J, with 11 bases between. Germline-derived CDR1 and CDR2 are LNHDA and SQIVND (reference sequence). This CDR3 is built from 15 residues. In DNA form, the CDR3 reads TGTGCCAGTAGTCCCTCCGGAATCTCCTACAATGAGCAGTTCTTC. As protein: CASSPSGISYNEQFF. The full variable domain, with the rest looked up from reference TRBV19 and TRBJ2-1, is DGGITQSPKYLFRKEGQNVTLSCEQNLNHDAMYWYRQDPGQGLRLIYYSQIVNDFQKGDIAEGYSVSREKKESFPLTVTSAQKNPTAFYLCASSPSGISYNEQFFGPGTRLTVL.

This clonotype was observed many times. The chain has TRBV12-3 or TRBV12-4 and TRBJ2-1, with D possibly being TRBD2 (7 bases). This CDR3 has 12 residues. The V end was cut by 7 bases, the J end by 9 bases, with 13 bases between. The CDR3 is CASTTGGLEQFF. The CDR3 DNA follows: TGTGCCAGCACTACGGGGGGCCTTGAGCAGTTCTTC.

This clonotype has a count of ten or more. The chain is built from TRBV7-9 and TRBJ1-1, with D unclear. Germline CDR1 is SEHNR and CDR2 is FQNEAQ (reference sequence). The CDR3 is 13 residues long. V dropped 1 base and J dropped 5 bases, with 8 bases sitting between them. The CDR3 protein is CASSLGLETEAFF. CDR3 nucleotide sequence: TGTGCCAGCAGCTTAGGACTGGAAACTGAAGCTTTCTTT.

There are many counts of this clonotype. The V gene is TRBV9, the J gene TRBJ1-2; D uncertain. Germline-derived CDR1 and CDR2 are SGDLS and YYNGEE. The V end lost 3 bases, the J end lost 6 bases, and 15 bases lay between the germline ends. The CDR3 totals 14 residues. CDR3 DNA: TGTGCCAGCAGCGCCGACGCTCCCCTCGATGGCTACACCTTC. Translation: CASSADAPLDGYTF.

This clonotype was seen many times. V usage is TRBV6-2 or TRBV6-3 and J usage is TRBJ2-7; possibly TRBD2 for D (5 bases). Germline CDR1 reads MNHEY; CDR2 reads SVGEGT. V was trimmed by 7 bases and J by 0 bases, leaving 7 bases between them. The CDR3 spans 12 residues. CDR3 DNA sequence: TGTGCCAGCACGGGGTACTCCTACGAGCAGTACTTC. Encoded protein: CASTGYSYEQYF.

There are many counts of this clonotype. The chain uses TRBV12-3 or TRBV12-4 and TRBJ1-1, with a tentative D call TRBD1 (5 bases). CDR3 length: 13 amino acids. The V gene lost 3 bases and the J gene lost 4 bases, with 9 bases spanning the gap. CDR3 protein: CASSLGPATEAFF. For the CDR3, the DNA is TGTGCCAGCAGTTTGGGACCAGCCACTGAAGCTTTCTTT.

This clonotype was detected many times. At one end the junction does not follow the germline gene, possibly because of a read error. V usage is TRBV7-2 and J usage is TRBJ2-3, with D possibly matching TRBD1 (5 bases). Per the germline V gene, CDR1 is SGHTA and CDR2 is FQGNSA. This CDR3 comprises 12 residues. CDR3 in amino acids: CASSLVKGVKDF. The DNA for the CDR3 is TGTGCCAGCAGCTTAGTGAAAGGGGTTAAGGATTTT.

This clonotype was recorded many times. The CDR3 DNA follows: TGTGCCAGCAGTTTGAAGAGGCGGGCAGGGAACACTGAAGCTTTCTTT. Translation gives CASSLKRRAGNTEAFF. This chain connects TRBV27 to TRBJ1-1, with no clear D. Germline lookup yields CDR1 MNHEY and CDR2 SMNVEV (reference sequence). V lost 3 bases and J lost 1, with 15 bases in between. The CDR3 has 16 residues.

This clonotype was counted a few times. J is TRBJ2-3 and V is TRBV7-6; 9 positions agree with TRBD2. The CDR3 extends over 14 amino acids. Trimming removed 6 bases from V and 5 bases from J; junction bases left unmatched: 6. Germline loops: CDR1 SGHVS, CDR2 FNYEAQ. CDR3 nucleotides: TGTGCCAGCAGTCCGAGAGCGGGAGGAGATACGCAGTATTTT. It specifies CASSPRAGGDTQYF.

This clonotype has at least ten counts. The CDR3 DNA reads as TGTGCCAGCAGCCTAGGCGGCGGGGGAAGCACAGATACGCAGTATTTT. This codes for CASSLGGGGSTDTQYF. The V gene is TRBV9, the J gene TRBJ2-3; the match to TRBD2 covers 7 bases. CDR1 and CDR2 from the germline V gene are SGDLS and YYNGEE. The CDR3 sequence is 16 residues long. The J segment lost 0 bases and the V segment lost 4 bases, leaving 8 bases of the junction unmatched. The full variable domain, with the rest looked up from reference TRBV9 and TRBJ2-3, is DSGVTQTPKHLITATGQRVTLRCSPRSGDLSVYWYQQSLDQGLQFLIQYYNGEERAKGNILERFSAQQFPDLHSELNLSSLELGDSALYFCASSLGGGGSTDTQYFGPGTRLTVL.

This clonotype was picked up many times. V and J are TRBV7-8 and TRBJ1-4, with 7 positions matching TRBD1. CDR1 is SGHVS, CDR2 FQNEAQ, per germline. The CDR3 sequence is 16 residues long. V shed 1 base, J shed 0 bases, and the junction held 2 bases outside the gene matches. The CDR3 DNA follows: TGTGCCAGCAGCTTAGGGGACAGCGCAACTAATGAAAAACTGTTTTTT. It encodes CASSLGDSATNEKLFF. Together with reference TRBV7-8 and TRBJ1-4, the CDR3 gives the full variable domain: GAGVSQSPRYKVAKRGQDVALRCDPISGHVSLFWYQQALGQGPEFLTYFQNEAQLDKSGLPSDRFFAERPEGSVSTLKIQRTQQEDSAVYLCASSLGDSATNEKLFFGSGTQLSVL.

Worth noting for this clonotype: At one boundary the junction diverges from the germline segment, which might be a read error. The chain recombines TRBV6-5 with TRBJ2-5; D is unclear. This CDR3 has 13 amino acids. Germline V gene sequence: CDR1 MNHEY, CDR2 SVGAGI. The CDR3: CARSYGFGETQYF. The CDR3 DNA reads TGTGCCAGAAGTTACGGCTTCGGGGAGACCCAGTACTTC.

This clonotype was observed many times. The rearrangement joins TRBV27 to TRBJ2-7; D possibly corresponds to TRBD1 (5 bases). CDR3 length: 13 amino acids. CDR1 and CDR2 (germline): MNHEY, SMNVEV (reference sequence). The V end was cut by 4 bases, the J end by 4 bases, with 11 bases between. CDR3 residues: CASSSLGAYEQYF. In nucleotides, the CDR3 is TGTGCCAGCAGTTCGCTAGGGGCATACGAGCAGTACTTC.

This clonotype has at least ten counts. Here the CDR3 DNA reads TGTGCCAGCAGCCAAGGACTGCCAAACACCGGGGAGCTGTTTTTT. Its translation: CASSQGLPNTGELFF. The chain couples TRBV16 to TRBJ2-2, with D possibly TRBD2 on 5 matching bases. V was clipped by 2 bases and J by 2 bases, with 9 bases between them. From germline, CDR1 is KGHSY and CDR2 FQNENV. The CDR3 length is 15 residues.